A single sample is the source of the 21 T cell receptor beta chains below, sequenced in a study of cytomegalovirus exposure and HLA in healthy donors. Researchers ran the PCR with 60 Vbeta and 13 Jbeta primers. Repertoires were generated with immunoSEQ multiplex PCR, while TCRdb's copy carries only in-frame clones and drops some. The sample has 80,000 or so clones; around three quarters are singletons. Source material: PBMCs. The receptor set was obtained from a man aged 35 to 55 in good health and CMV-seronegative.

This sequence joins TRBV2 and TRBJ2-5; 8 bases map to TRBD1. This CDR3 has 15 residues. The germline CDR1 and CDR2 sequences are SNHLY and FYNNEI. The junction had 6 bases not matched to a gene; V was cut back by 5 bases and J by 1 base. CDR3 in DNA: TGTGCCAGCAGTCTCACAACAGGGGGCCAAGAGACCCAGTACTTC. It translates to CASSLTTGGQETQYF. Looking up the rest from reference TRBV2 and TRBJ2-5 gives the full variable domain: EPEVTQTPSHQVTQMGQEVILRCVPISNHLYFYWYRQILGQKVEFLVSFYNNEISEKSEIFDDQFSVERPDGSNFTLKIRSTKLEDSAMYFCASSLTTGGQETQYFGPGTRLLVL.

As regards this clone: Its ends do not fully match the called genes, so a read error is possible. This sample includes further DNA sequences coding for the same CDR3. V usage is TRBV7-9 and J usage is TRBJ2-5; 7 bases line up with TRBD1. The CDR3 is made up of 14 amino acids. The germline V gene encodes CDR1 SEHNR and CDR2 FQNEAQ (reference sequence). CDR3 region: CASSSYRGWETQYF. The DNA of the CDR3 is TGTGCTAGCAGCTCCTACAGGGGTTGGGAGACCCAGTACTTC. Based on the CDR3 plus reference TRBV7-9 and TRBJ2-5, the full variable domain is DTGVSQNPRHKITKRGQNVTFRCDPISEHNRLYWYRQTLGQGPEFLTYFQNEAQLEKSRLLSDRFSAERPKGSFSTLEIQRTEQGDSAMYLCASSSYRGWETQYFGPGTRLLVL.

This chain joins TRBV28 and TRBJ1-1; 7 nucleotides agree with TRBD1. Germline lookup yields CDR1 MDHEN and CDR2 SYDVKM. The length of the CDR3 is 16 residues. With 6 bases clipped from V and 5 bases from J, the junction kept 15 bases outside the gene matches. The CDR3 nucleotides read TGTGCCAGCAGAAGCCACAGGGGCGCCGGAGGGACTGAAGCTTTCTTT. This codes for CASRSHRGAGGTEAFF.

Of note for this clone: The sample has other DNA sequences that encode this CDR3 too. The CDR3 region has the DNA TGCGCCAGCAGCCAAATCCACGGGGGTAGCTCCTACGAGCAGTACTTC. Translating gives CASSQIHGGSSYEQYF. V and J are TRBV4-1 and TRBJ2-7; D possibly corresponds to TRBD2 (6 bases). CDR3 length equals 16 residues. V dropped 2 bases and J dropped 0 bases, with 14 bases sitting between them. CDR1 and CDR2 from the germline V gene are MGHRA and YSYEKL.

CDR3 sequence reads: CSVGAGGGQPQHF. Here the CDR3 DNA reads TGCAGCGTTGGGGCAGGGGGTGGGCAGCCCCAGCATTTT. The V gene is TRBV29-1, the J gene TRBJ1-5, with 7 nucleotides matching TRBD1. CDR1 SQVTM and CDR2 ANQGSEA come from the germline V gene. J lost 7 bases, V lost 4 bases, and 7 bases had no gene match. The CDR3 has 13 amino acids.

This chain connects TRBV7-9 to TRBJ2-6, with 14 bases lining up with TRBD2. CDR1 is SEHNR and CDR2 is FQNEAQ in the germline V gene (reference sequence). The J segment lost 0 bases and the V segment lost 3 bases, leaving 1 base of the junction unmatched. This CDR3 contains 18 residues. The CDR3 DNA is TGTGCCAGCAGCTTGGGGACTAGCGGGGGCTCTGGGGCCAACGTCCTGACTTTC. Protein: CASSLGTSGGSGANVLTF. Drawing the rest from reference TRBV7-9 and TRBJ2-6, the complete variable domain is DTGVSQNPRHKITKRGQNVTFRCDPISEHNRLYWYRQTLGQGPEFLTYFQNEAQLEKSRLLSDRFSAERPKGSFSTLEIQRTEQGDSAMYLCASSLGTSGGSGANVLTFGAGSRLTVL.

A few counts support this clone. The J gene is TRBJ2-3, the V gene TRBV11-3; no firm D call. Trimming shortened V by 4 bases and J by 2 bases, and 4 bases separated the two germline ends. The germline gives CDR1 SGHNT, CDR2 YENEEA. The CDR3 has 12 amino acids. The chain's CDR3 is CASSSFTDTQYF. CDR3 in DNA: TGTGCCAGCAGCTCTTTCACAGATACGCAGTATTTT.

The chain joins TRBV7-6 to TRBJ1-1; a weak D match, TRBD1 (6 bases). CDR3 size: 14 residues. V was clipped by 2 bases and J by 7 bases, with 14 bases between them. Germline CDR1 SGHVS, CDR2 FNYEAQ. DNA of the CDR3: TGTGCCAGCAGCTTACAGGTGACAGGATATGAAGCTTTCTTT. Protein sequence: CASSLQVTGYEAFF.

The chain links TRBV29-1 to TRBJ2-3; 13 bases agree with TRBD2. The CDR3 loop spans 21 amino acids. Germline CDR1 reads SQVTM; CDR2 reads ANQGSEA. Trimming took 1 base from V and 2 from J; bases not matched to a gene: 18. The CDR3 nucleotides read TGCAGCGTTGAAGGCGTTAGTGGACTAGCGGGAGTCCCATCTTTCACAGATACGCAGTATTTT. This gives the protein CSVEGVSGLAGVPSFTDTQYF.

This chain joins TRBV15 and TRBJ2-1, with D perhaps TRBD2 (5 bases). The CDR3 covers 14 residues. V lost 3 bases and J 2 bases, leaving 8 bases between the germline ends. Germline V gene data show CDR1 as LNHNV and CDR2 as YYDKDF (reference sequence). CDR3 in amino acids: CATSSSGPYNEQFF. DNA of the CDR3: TGTGCCACCAGCAGCAGCGGCCCCTACAATGAGCAGTTCTTC.

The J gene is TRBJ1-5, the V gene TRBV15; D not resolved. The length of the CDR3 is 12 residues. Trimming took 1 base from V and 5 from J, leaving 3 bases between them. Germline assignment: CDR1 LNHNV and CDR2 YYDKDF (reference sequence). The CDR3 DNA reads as TGTGCCACCAGCAGAGCGGATCAGCCCCAGCATTTT. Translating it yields CATSRADQPQHF.

The CDR3: CASSPWESAGGDTGELFF. Here the CDR3 DNA reads TGTGCCAGCAGCCCCTGGGAGAGCGCGGGAGGGGACACCGGGGAGCTGTTTTTT. This chain links TRBV7-3 with TRBJ2-2, with 9 nucleotides matching TRBD2. This CDR3 contains 18 residues. CDR1 SGHTA and CDR2 FQGTGA come from the germline V gene. The V gene end was trimmed by 5 bases and the J gene end by 3 bases; junction bases not matched to a gene: 13.

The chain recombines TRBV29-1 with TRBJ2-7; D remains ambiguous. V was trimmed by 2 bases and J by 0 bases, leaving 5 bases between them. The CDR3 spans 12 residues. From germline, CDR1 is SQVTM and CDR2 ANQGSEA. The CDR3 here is CSVEYSSYEQYF. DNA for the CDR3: TGCAGCGTTGAATACAGCTCCTACGAGCAGTACTTC.

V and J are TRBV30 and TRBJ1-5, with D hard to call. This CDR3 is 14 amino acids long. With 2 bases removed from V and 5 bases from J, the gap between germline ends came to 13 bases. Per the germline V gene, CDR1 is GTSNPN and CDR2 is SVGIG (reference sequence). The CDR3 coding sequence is TGTGCCTGGAGTCCACTAGGGTTCGATCAGCCCCAGCATTTT. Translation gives CAWSPLGFDQPQHF.

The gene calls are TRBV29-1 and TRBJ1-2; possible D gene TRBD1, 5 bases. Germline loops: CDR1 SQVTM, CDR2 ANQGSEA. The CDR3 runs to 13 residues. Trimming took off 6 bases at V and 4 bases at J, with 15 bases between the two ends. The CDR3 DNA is TGCAGCGTCAATGGAGGGGATGGCTATGGCTACACCTTC. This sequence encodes CSVNGGDGYGYTF. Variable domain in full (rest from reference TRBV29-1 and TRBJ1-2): SAVISQKPSRDICQRGTSLTIQCQVDSQVTMMFWYRQQPGQSLTLIATANQGSEATYESGFVIDKFPISRPNLTFSTLTVSNMSPEDSSIYLCSVNGGDGYGYTFGSGTRLTVV.

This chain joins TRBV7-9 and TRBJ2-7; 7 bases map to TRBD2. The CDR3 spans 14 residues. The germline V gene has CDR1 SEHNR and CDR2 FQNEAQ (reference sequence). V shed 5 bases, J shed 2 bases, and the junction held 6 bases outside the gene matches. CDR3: CASSTGTNPYEQYF. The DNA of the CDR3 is TGTGCCAGCAGCACCGGGACTAACCCCTACGAGCAGTACTTC.

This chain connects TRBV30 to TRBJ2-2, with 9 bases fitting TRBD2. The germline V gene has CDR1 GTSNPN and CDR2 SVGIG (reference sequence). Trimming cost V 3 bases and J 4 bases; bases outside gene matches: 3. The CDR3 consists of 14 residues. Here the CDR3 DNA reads TGTGCCTGGAGCGGACTAGCGAGCACCGGGGAGCTGTTTTTT. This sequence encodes CAWSGLASTGELFF.

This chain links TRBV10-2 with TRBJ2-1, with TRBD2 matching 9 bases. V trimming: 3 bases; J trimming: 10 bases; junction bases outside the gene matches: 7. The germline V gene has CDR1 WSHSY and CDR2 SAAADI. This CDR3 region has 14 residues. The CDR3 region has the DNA TGCGCCAGCAGTGAAGGCGGGAGGGCTCAAGAGCAGTTCTTC. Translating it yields CASSEGGRAQEQFF.

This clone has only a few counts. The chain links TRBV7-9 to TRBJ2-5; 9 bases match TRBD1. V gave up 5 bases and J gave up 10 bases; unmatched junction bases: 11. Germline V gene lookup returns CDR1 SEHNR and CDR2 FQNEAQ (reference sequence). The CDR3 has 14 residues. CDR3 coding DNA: TGTGCCAGCAGCCCCACCGGGACAGGGAAGAACCAGTACTTC. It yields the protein CASSPTGTGKNQYF.

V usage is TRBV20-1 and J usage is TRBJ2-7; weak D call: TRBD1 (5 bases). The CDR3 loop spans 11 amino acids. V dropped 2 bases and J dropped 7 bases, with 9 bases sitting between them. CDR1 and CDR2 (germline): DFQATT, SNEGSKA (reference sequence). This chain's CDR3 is CSARLTVEQYF. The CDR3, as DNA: TGCAGTGCTAGATTGACAGTTGAGCAGTACTTC.

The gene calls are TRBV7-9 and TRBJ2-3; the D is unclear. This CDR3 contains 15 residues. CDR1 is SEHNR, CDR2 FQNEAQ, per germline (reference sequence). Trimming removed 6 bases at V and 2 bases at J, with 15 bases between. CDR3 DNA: TGTGCCAGCAGTCCAGGCCACAGCTACACAGATACGCAGTATTTT. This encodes CASSPGHSYTDTQYF.